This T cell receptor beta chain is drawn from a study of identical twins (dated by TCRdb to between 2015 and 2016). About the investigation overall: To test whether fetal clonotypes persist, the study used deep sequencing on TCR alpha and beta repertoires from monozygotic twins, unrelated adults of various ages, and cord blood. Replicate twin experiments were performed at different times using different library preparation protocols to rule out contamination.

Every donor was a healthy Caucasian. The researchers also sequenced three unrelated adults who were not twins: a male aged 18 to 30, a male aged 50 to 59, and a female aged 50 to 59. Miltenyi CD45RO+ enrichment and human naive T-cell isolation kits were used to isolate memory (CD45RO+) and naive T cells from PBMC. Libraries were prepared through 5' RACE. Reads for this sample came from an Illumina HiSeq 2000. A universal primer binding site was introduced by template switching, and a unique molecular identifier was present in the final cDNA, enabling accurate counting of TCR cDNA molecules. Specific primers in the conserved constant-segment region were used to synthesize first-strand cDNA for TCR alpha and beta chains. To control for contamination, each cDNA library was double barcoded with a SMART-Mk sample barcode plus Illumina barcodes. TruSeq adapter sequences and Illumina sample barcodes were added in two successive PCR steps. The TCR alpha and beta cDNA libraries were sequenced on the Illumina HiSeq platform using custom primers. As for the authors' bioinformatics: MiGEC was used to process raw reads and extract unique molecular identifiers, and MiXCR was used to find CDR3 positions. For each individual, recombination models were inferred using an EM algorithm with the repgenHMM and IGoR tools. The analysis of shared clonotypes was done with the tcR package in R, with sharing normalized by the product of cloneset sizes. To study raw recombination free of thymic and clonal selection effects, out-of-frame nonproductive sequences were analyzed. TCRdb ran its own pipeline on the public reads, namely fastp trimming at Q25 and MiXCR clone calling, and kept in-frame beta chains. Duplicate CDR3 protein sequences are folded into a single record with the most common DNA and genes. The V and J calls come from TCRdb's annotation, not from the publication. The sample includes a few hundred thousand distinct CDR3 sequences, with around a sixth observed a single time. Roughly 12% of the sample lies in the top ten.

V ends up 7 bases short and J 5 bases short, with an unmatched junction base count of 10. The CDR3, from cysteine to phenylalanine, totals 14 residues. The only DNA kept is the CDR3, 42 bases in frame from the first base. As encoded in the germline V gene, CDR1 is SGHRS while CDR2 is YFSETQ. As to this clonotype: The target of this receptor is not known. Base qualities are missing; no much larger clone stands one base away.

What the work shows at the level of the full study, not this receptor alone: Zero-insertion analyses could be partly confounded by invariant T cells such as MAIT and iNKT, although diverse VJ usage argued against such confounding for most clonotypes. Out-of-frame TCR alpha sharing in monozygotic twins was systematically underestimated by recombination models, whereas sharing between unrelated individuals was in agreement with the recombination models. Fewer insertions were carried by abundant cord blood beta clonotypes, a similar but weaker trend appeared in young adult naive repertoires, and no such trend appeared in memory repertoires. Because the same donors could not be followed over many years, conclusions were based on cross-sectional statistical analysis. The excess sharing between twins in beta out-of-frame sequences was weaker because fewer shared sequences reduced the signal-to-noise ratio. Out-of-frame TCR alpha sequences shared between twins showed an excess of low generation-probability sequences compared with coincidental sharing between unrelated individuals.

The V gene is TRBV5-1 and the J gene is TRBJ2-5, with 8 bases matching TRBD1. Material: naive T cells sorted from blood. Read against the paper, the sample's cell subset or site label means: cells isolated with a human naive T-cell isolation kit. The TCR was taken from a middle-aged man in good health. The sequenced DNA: TGCGCCAGCCGCTGGGCAGGGGGCGACGAGACCCAGTACTTC. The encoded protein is CASRWAGGDETQYF. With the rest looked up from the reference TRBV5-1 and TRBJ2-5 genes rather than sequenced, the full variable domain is KAGVTQTPRYLIKTRGQQVTLSCSPISGHRSVSWYQQTPGQGLQFLFEYFSETQRNKGNFPGRFSGRQFSNSRSEMNVSTLELGDSALYLCASRWAGGDETQYFGPGTRLLVL.